Included here is one T cell receptor beta chain sequence, with context. The antigen remains unidentified. The sample is drawn from a study of graft-versus-host responses after intestinal transplantation. For the study at large: Each of the recipients got a multivisceral, liver-intestinal, or isolated intestinal transplant. Anti-thymocyte globulin induction, then tacrolimus and steroids for about three years, went to all recipients.

Method: immunoSEQ multiplex PCR; TCRdb's copy keeps in-frame clones and lacks some. The table lists around 120,000 clones, over 85% of them singletons. Study-wide results and caveats: The marrow of recipients harbored GvH clones, and ileum or blood showed some of them first.

This clonotype was sampled from a human donor who received an intestinal transplant. This sample comprised unstimulated CD4+ T cells sorted from spleen or lymph node cells, obtained before intestinal transplant.

The CDR3 loop is CASSSRQANTDTQYF. Here the CDR3 DNA reads TGTGCCAGCAGCTCCCGACAGGCCAACACAGATACGCAGTATTTT. The chain combines TRBV9 with TRBJ2-3; TRBD1 might be the D (6 bases). CDR3 size: 15 residues. Trimming left V 4 bases short and J 2 bases short, with 14 bases between. The germline V gene encodes CDR1 SGDLS and CDR2 YYNGEE. Full variable domain (outside the CDR3, taken from reference TRBV9 and TRBJ2-3): DSGVTQTPKHLITATGQRVTLRCSPRSGDLSVYWYQQSLDQGLQFLIQYYNGEERAKGNILERFSAQQFPDLHSELNLSSLELGDSALYFCASSSRQANTDTQYFGPGTRLTVL.